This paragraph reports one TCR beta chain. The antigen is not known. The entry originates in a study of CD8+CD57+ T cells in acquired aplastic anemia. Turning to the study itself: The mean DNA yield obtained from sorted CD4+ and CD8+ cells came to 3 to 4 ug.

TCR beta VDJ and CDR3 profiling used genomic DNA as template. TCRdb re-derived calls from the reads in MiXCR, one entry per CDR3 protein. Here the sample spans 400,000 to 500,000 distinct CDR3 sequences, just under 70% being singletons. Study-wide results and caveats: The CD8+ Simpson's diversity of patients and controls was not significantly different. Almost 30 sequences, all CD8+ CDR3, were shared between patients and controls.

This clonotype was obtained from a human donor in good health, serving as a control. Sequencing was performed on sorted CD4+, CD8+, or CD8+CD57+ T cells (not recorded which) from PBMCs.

The CDR3 region has the DNA TGTGCCAGCACTTGCTACCCAGTGGCCTACGAGCAGTACTTC. The encoded protein is CASTCYPVAYEQYF. This rearrangement joins TRBV11-2 to TRBJ2-7, with D unresolved. This CDR3 is 14 amino acids long. The V end was cut by 7 bases, the J end by 2 bases, with 15 bases between. Germline CDR1 reads SGHAT; CDR2 reads FQNNGV.